Presented here are 10 T cell receptor beta chains from one specimen sequenced in a study of blood T cell repertoires in COVID-19. TCRdb's table, derived via immunoSEQ multiplex PCR, lists solely in-frame clones and lacks some. In the table there are 290,000 or so clones, 90% of which are singletons. Material for sequencing was PBMCs or T cells enriched from blood (not recorded which). These receptors were obtained from a woman in her thirties who had recovered from COVID-19.

The J gene is TRBJ2-1, the V gene TRBV7-2; 8 bases are shared with TRBD2. CDR1 is SGHTA, CDR2 FQGNSA, per germline. V was pared by 1 base and J by 3 bases, with 11 bases of the junction left unmatched. CDR3 size: 18 residues. The CDR3 sequence is CASSLEVKSGSLYNEQFF. The CDR3 DNA sequence: TGTGCCAGCAGCTTAGAGGTAAAGAGCGGGAGCCTCTACAATGAGCAGTTCTTC.

The chain links TRBV25-1 to TRBJ1-1; 8 bases are shared with TRBD1. Per the germline V gene, CDR1 is MGHDK and CDR2 is SYGVNS. The CDR3 totals 15 residues. V shed 8 bases and J 4 bases; nucleotides not matched to a gene: 12. The CDR3 region is CASSAATGVLTEAFF. In DNA, the CDR3 is TGTGCCAGCTCGGCGGCGACAGGGGTACTCACTGAAGCTTTCTTT.

A few counts support this clone. The genes are TRBV18 and TRBJ1-6; 8 bases map to TRBD1. CDR1 and CDR2 from the germline V gene are KGHSH and LQKENI. V dropped 6 bases and J dropped 7; count of bases not matched to a gene: 8. This CDR3 has 15 residues. CDR3 region: CASSQSGQENSPLHF. CDR3 coding DNA: TGTGCCAGCTCCCAATCGGGACAGGAAAATTCACCCCTCCACTTT.

V and J are TRBV7-2 and TRBJ1-2; D possibly corresponds to TRBD1 (5 bases). The germline CDR1 and CDR2 sequences are SGHTA and FQGNSA. V gave up 2 bases and J gave up 1 base, with 11 bases separating them. The CDR3 runs 15 residues. The CDR3 sequence: CASSLRQLINYGYTF. As DNA, the CDR3 is TGTGCCAGCAGCTTACGACAGCTGATTAACTATGGCTACACCTTC.

V usage is TRBV28 and J usage is TRBJ1-2; D unresolved. With 3 bases removed from V and 8 bases from J, the gap between germline ends came to 13 bases. The CDR3 consists of 13 residues. The germline V gene encodes CDR1 MDHEN and CDR2 SYDVKM. The CDR3 here is CASSLVPRYGYTF. Written as DNA, the CDR3 is TGTGCCAGCAGTTTGGTCCCGCGGTACGGCTACACCTTC.

The chain joins TRBV9 to TRBJ2-1, with D possibly being TRBD1 (6 bases). V was clipped by 1 base and J by 5 bases, with 10 bases between them. This CDR3 is 14 amino acids long. Germline CDR1 SGDLS, CDR2 YYNGEE. The CDR3 loop reads CASSVQGPHNEQFF. Here the CDR3 DNA reads TGTGCCAGCAGCGTACAGGGGCCTCACAATGAGCAGTTCTTC.

The chain joins TRBV20-1 to TRBJ2-7; maybe TRBD2 (6 bases). The germline V gene encodes CDR1 DFQATT and CDR2 SNEGSKA (reference sequence). V was shortened by 3 bases and J by 0 bases, with 9 bases between the two germline ends. The CDR3 is 13 amino acids. The CDR3 reads CSASDGSSYEQYF. DNA of the CDR3: TGCAGTGCTAGTGACGGGAGCTCCTACGAGCAGTACTTC.

This clone was counted once. This chain links TRBV6-5 with TRBJ1-2, with a possible D match to TRBD1 (5 bases). Trimming took off 8 bases at V and 4 bases at J, with 11 bases between the two ends. The germline V gene has CDR1 MNHEY and CDR2 SVGAGI. The CDR3 extends over 12 amino acids. The CDR3 loop reads CASSREAYGYTF. For the CDR3, the DNA is TGTGCCAGCTCCAGGGAGGCCTATGGCTACACCTTC.

The chain employs TRBV10-3 and TRBJ1-6; no firm D call. This CDR3 has 14 amino acids. Germline V lookup: CDR1 ENHRY, CDR2 SYGVKD. The germline V and J ends were trimmed by 7 bases and 0 bases, with 7 bases remaining between them. CDR3 residues: CAITGDSYNSPLHF. The CDR3 nucleotides read TGTGCCATCACCGGGGACTCCTATAATTCACCCCTCCACTTT.

J is TRBJ1-2 and V is TRBV9; D gene ambiguous. V lost 0 bases and J lost 2, with 11 bases in between. The CDR3 runs to 15 residues. CDR1 is SGDLS, CDR2 YYNGEE, per germline. CDR3 bases: TGTGCCAGCAGCGTAGGGGCAGGAAAAAACTATGGCTACACCTTC. It codes for CASSVGAGKNYGYTF.